This T cell receptor (beta chain) was sequenced in a study of CD8 T cells in Susac syndrome. The CDR3 sequence is 15 residues long. Trimming pared 2 bases from V and 6 bases from J, leaving 14 bases between. Reverse transcription of about 0.5 to 1 ug RNA was carried out with random hexamers. One entry per CDR3 protein, called by TCRdb with MiXCR from the immunoSEQ multiplex PCR reads. The sample shows about 200,000 distinct CDR3 sequences, 95% of them seen only once. The receptor comes from a human donor in good health. Sequencing used CD4+ T cells from PBMCs. The rearrangement uses TRBV12-3 or TRBV12-4 and TRBJ1-5; perhaps TRBD1 as D (5 bases). The CDR3 region is CASSLSPGSVQPQHF. The DNA for the CDR3 is TGTGCCAGCAGTTTATCTCCAGGGAGCGTTCAGCCCCAGCATTTT.